This T cell receptor beta chain was identified in a study of T cells in Graves' hyperthyroidism and ophthalmopathy. Study-level background: The blood sample was taken at first diagnosis, before treatment began.

Amplified regions were TCR beta CDR3 sequences from RNA transcripts. A first-round RT-PCR of the TCR CDR3 used the HTBI primer set. TCRdb re-derived calls from the multiplex PCR reads in MiXCR, one entry per CDR3 protein. The repertoire holds under 550,000 distinct CDR3 sequences, with around 20% as singletons. V trimming: 3 bases; J trimming: 5 bases; junction bases outside the gene matches: 7. The CDR3 totals 17 residues. Germline V gene data show CDR1 as SGHAT and CDR2 as FQNNGV. As to this clonotype: Antigen: not known.

Diagnosing involved the use of clinical symptoms, serum thyroxine and TRAb, thyroid ultrasound and orbital computed tomography. Study results and caveats: Model-based prediction identified ophthalmopathy a median about 6 months prior to its onset.

The sample was blood. The origin of this receptor is a man aged 35 to 55 with Graves' ophthalmopathy. The rearrangement uses TRBV11-2 and TRBJ2-5; 15 bases match TRBD2. The CDR3 region is CASSLGLAGGPGETQYF. In DNA, the CDR3 is TGTGCCAGCAGCTTGGGACTAGCGGGGGGCCCGGGGGAGACCCAGTACTTC.